This passage covers 31 T cell receptor beta chains from one sample sequenced in a study of blood T cell repertoires in COVID-19. Generated by immunoSEQ multiplex PCR, the TCRdb table keeps only in-frame clones and is missing some. The sample gives roughly 250,000 clones, about 87% of which show up once; just over 0.85% is in the top ten. Input material: PBMCs or T cells enriched from blood (not recorded which). The receptors were gathered from a man over 45 who had been exposed to COVID-19.

This clone was seen just once. The rearrangement joins TRBV2 to TRBJ2-1, with 12 nucleotides matching TRBD2. Per the germline V gene, CDR1 is SNHLY and CDR2 is FYNNEI. This CDR3 region has 16 residues. Trimming took 4 bases from V and 0 from J; bases not matched to a gene: 1. The CDR3 region has the DNA TGTGCCAGCAGTGGGGGACTAGCGGGCTCCTACAATGAGCAGTTCTTC. As protein: CASSGGLAGSYNEQFF.

This chain uses TRBV19 with TRBJ1-6, with D maybe TRBD1 (5 bases). This CDR3 has 15 residues. Trimming took 4 bases from V and 7 from J, leaving 14 bases between them. CDR1 and CDR2 (germline): LNHDA, SQIVND (reference sequence). The CDR3 is CASSTRTQPNSPLHF. Here the CDR3 DNA reads TGTGCCAGTAGTACCAGGACACAACCGAATTCACCCCTCCACTTT.

The V call is TRBV5-5, the J call TRBJ1-2; a weak D match, TRBD1 (5 bases). The V gene lost 0 bases and the J gene lost 4 bases, with 7 bases spanning the gap. This CDR3 has 13 residues. Germline V CDR1 and CDR2: SGHKS, YYEKEE (reference sequence). CDR3 bases: TGTGCCAGCAGCTTGGACAGGTCCTATGGCTACACCTTC. Translating it yields CASSLDRSYGYTF.

The V gene is TRBV5-1, the J gene TRBJ2-1, with TRBD1 matching over 10 bases. CDR1 and CDR2 from the germline V gene are SGHRS and YFSETQ. V lost 4 bases and J lost 1; bases outside the gene matches: 8. CDR3 size: 17 residues. This CDR3 is CASSGRDRGFSYNEQFF. The CDR3 bases are TGCGCCAGCAGCGGAAGGGACAGGGGTTTTTCCTACAATGAGCAGTTCTTC.

The rearrangement joins TRBV7-9 to TRBJ1-2, with 7 bases fitting TRBD1. The CDR3 runs 15 residues. In germline, CDR1 is SEHNR, CDR2 FQNEAQ (reference sequence). Trimming removed 3 bases from V and 4 bases from J; junction bases left unmatched: 8. CDR3 sequence (DNA): TGTGCCAGCAGCTTCGGACAGGCTTGGGCCTATGGCTACACCTTC. Translating gives CASSFGQAWAYGYTF.

The table lists this clone with a count of one. The chain uses TRBV2 and TRBJ2-7; D is unclear. Germline CDR1 SNHLY, CDR2 FYNNEI. CDR3 length: 12 residues. V shed 6 bases and J shed 6 bases, with 12 bases lying between them. As DNA, the CDR3 is TGTGCCAGCAGCGCCGTCGGTCCCGAGCAGTACGTC. Its protein product is CASSAVGPEQYV.

The gene calls are TRBV18 and TRBJ1-5, with TRBD1 identical over 8 bases. The CDR3 is 15 amino acids. V lost 3 bases, J lost 7 bases, and 8 bases stayed unmatched. CDR1 and CDR2 (germline): KGHSH, LQKENI. The CDR3 coding sequence is TGTGCCAGCTCACCGGGGGCCGACAGGGGCCAGCCCCAGCATTTT. Encoded protein: CASSPGADRGQPQHF.

CDR3 region: CASVPPGTQLPYGYTF. The DNA of the CDR3 is TGTGCCAGCGTCCCTCCGGGGACACAGTTACCCTATGGCTACACCTTC. The chain joins TRBV7-9 to TRBJ1-2; maybe TRBD1 (6 bases). Trimming removed 8 bases at V and 4 bases at J, with 23 bases between. Per the germline V gene, CDR1 is SEHNR and CDR2 is FQNEAQ (reference sequence). The CDR3 extends over 16 amino acids.

CDR3 protein: CASSSTYNSPLHF. CDR3 sequence (DNA): TGCGCCAGCAGCTCCACTTATAATTCACCCCTCCACTTT. The gene calls are TRBV5-1 and TRBJ1-6, with D hard to call. V dropped 3 bases and J dropped 4 bases, with 5 bases sitting between them. CDR1 SGHRS and CDR2 YFSETQ come from the germline V gene. The CDR3 totals 13 residues.

V and J are TRBV7-2 and TRBJ2-5; D may be TRBD1 (6 bases). V was shortened by 6 bases and J by 5 bases, with 16 bases between the two germline ends. This CDR3 comprises 14 residues. Germline CDR1 SGHTA, CDR2 FQGNSA. CDR3 in DNA: TGTGCCAGCAGTCGAACCGGGACAATCGAGACCCAGTACTTC. Protein sequence: CASSRTGTIETQYF.

The chain couples TRBV5-5 to TRBJ2-7; the D gene is possibly TRBD2 (6 bases). Germline values: CDR1 SGHKS, CDR2 YYEKEE (reference sequence). Trimming pared 0 bases from V and 3 bases from J, leaving 10 bases between. The CDR3 runs to 14 residues. CDR3 residues: CASSLVPGDYEQYV. CDR3 nucleotides: TGTGCCAGCAGCTTGGTTCCGGGGGACTACGAGCAGTACGTC.

The V gene is TRBV9, the J gene TRBJ2-5; 12 bases map to TRBD2. V dropped 4 bases and J dropped 4; count of bases not matched to a gene: 8. The CDR3 sequence is 16 residues long. CDR1 and CDR2 (germline): SGDLS, YYNGEE. CDR3 DNA sequence: TGTGCCAGCAGCTCCGGACTAGCGGGGCCTTTAGAGACCCAGTACTTC. Translating gives CASSSGLAGPLETQYF.

The chain joins TRBV29-1 to TRBJ2-3; 9 nucleotides align to TRBD2. Losses at the gene ends were 1 base for V and 6 bases for J; bases not matched to a gene: 5. Germline-derived CDR1 and CDR2 are SQVTM and ANQGSEA. The length of the CDR3 is 14 residues. CDR3 loop: CSVEVAGDWDTQYF. The CDR3 region has the DNA TGCAGCGTTGAAGTAGCGGGAGATTGGGATACGCAGTATTTT.

This chain links TRBV6-1 with TRBJ1-2, with a tentative D call TRBD1 (5 bases). Germline V gene data show CDR1 as MNHNS and CDR2 as SASEGT. V lost 3 bases, J lost 8 bases, and 13 bases lay in between. This CDR3 is 13 amino acids long. This CDR3 is CASSDGGGSGYTF. The CDR3 DNA is TGTGCCAGCAGTGATGGGGGAGGGAGCGGCTACACCTTC.

The count of this clone is one. This chain links TRBV27 with TRBJ2-3; TRBD1 is a possible D gene (5 bases). CDR3 length equals 13 residues. Germline V gene sequence: CDR1 MNHEY, CDR2 SMNVEV (reference sequence). The germline V and J ends were trimmed by 6 bases and 4 bases, with 11 bases remaining between them. The CDR3 spells CASSIDSSDTQYF. The CDR3 nucleotides are TGTGCCAGCAGCATCGACAGTTCAGATACGCAGTATTTT.

V usage is TRBV7-9 and J usage is TRBJ1-2; D perhaps matches TRBD1 (6 bases). Trimming removed 3 bases at V and 6 bases at J, with 11 bases between. The CDR3 is made up of 13 amino acids. Germline CDR1 SEHNR, CDR2 FQNEAQ (reference sequence). The CDR3 reads CASSFTGTNGYTF. The CDR3 coding sequence is TGTGCCAGCAGCTTCACAGGGACTAATGGCTACACCTTC.

The genes are TRBV27 and TRBJ2-2, with D perhaps TRBD1 (6 bases). The CDR3 is made up of 15 amino acids. The germline V and J ends were trimmed by 7 bases and 5 bases, with 17 bases remaining between them. Per germline, CDR1 MNHEY and CDR2 SMNVEV (reference sequence). CDR3 coding DNA: TGTGCCAGCAATTTGGGCATGCAGGGGACCGGGGAGCTGTTTTTT. Translating it yields CASNLGMQGTGELFF.

The CDR3 is CASSLWPSNEQFF. As DNA, the CDR3 is TGTGCCAGCAGTTTATGGCCTAGCAATGAGCAGTTCTTC. The chain uses TRBV27 and TRBJ2-1, with unresolved D. The germline V gene has CDR1 MNHEY and CDR2 SMNVEV (reference sequence). The CDR3 sequence is 13 residues long. The germline V and J ends were trimmed by 1 base and 6 bases, with 7 bases remaining between them.

This chain links TRBV28 with TRBJ1-6, with D tentatively TRBD1 (5 bases). Germline CDR1 and CDR2: MDHEN and SYDVKM. The CDR3 runs 15 residues. Trimming shortened V by 7 bases and J by 10 bases, and 20 bases separated the two germline ends. CDR3 loop: CASTRGEGFQSPLHF. CDR3 nucleotides: TGTGCCAGCACCCGGGGGGAGGGGTTTCAATCACCCCTCCACTTT.

The CDR3 region has the DNA TGTGCCAGCAGCGTAAAAGGGACTAGCGGAAAAGGGGCGCAGTATTTT. This sequence encodes CASSVKGTSGKGAQYF. The chain links TRBV9 to TRBJ2-3, with 11 bases lining up with TRBD2. The J segment lost 10 bases and the V segment lost 1 base, leaving 11 bases of the junction unmatched. CDR1 and CDR2 from the germline V gene are SGDLS and YYNGEE. The CDR3 sequence is 16 residues long.

The rearrangement links TRBV13 to TRBJ2-1; 11 positions match TRBD2. After removal of 6 bases from V and 8 bases from J, the junction contained 9 bases not matched to a gene. From germline, CDR1 is PRHDT and CDR2 FYEKMQ (reference sequence). This CDR3 comprises 15 residues. The CDR3 DNA is TGTGCCAGCAGAAATATAGCGGGGGGGCTTTATGAGCAGTTCTTC. It is translated as CASRNIAGGLYEQFF.

The V call is TRBV7-2, the J call TRBJ2-1; tentative D call: TRBD1 (6 bases). V was shortened by 3 bases and J by 5 bases, with 8 bases between the two germline ends. This CDR3 region has 13 residues. The germline V gene encodes CDR1 SGHTA and CDR2 FQGNSA. CDR3 loop: CASSFGGNNEQFF. CDR3 nucleotides: TGTGCCAGCAGCTTTGGGGGCAACAATGAGCAGTTCTTC.

CDR3: CSAFLGDEQFF. The CDR3 coding sequence is TGCAGTGCTTTTTTGGGCGATGAGCAGTTCTTC. The chain carries TRBV20-1 and TRBJ2-1; unclear D gene. In germline, CDR1 is DFQATT, CDR2 SNEGSKA (reference sequence). V was clipped by 5 bases and J by 8 bases, with 10 bases between them. The CDR3 has 11 amino acids.

CDR3 in amino acids: CASSFTEDGEAFF. The CDR3 nucleotides are TGTGCCAGCAGCTTCACGGAGGACGGTGAAGCTTTCTTT. This rearrangement joins TRBV7-3 to TRBJ1-1; D gene unclear. CDR3 length equals 13 residues. V was shortened by 3 bases and J by 7 bases, with 12 bases between the two germline ends. Germline CDR1 reads SGHTA; CDR2 reads FQGTGA.

Of note for this clone: This same CDR3 is encoded by further DNA sequences in the sample. The rearrangement uses TRBV24-1 and TRBJ1-5, with D perhaps matching TRBD1 (6 bases). The V gene lost 3 bases and the J gene lost 0 bases, with 11 bases spanning the gap. Germline loops: CDR1 KGHDR, CDR2 SFDVKD. The length of the CDR3 is 16 residues. As DNA, the CDR3 is TGTGCCACCAGTGATGCCGGGACATCTAGCAATCAGCCCCAGCATTTT. Translated: CATSDAGTSSNQPQHF.

The genes are TRBV9 and TRBJ1-6; 7 bases map to TRBD1. CDR3 length: 14 amino acids. Germline lookup yields CDR1 SGDLS and CDR2 YYNGEE. V shed 6 bases, J shed 8 bases, and the junction held 8 bases outside the gene matches. As DNA, the CDR3 is TGTGCCAGCACCCCGGGTCAGGGGGATTCACCCCTCCACTTT. This codes for CASTPGQGDSPLHF.

V gene TRBV18 combines with J gene TRBJ2-5; D possibly corresponds to TRBD1 (6 bases). V was clipped by 3 bases and J by 3 bases, with 8 bases between them. Germline V gene sequence: CDR1 KGHSH, CDR2 LQKENI. The CDR3 contains 13 residues. CDR3 sequence reads: CASSPGTKETQYF. As DNA, the CDR3 is TGTGCCAGCTCACCGGGGACAAAAGAGACCCAGTACTTC.

In this sample, this clone turned up a few times. The rearrangement joins TRBV10-3 to TRBJ1-1, with D possibly matching TRBD1 (5 bases). Trimming left V 0 bases short and J 5 bases short, with 13 bases between. The CDR3 contains 15 residues. Per germline, CDR1 ENHRY and CDR2 SYGVKD. The CDR3 nucleotides are TGTGCCATCAGTGAGTCAGGCTCTGGGGGGACTGAAGCTTTCTTT. This codes for CAISESGSGGTEAFF.

The chain is built from TRBV2 and TRBJ1-1; D unresolved. CDR1 is SNHLY, CDR2 FYNNEI, per germline. Trimming removed 3 bases from V and 1 base from J, with 6 bases in between. This CDR3 contains 13 residues. The CDR3 DNA reads as TGTGCCAGCAGTGATGGGCGGAACACTGAAGCTTTCTTT. Translation gives CASSDGRNTEAFF.

The chain uses TRBV6-6 and TRBJ2-3, with TRBD2 identical over 7 bases. J was trimmed by 4 bases and V by 6 bases; bases with no gene match: 16. Germline assignment: CDR1 MNHNY and CDR2 SVGAGI (reference sequence). CDR3 length equals 17 residues. In nucleotides, the CDR3 is TGTGCCAGCAGCCGACGAGGGTGGGAGGGCGTGGCAGATACGCAGTATTTT. Translating gives CASSRRGWEGVADTQYF.

This clone was detected only once. This CDR3 is CASSLVSDYGYTF. In DNA form, the CDR3 reads TGTGCCAGCAGCTTAGTGTCAGACTATGGCTACACCTTC. The chain recombines TRBV7-8 with TRBJ1-2, with D uncertain. The CDR3 runs 13 residues. CDR1 and CDR2 from the germline V gene are SGHVS and FQNEAQ. V was trimmed by 1 base and J by 3 bases, leaving 6 bases between them.